This TCR beta chain came from a study of cytomegalovirus exposure and HLA in healthy donors. The PCR had 60 Vbeta and 13 Jbeta primers. Repertoires were generated with immunoSEQ multiplex PCR, while TCRdb's copy carries only in-frame clones and drops some. The repertoire consists of 140,000 to 150,000 clones, with about 64% occurring once and the leading ten covering roughly 4.7%. Study outcomes and limitations: Later analysis demonstrated an association between a missense DCLRE1C variant and TCR beta V- and J-gene trimming.

This CDR3 has 12 residues. Trimming took 4 bases from V and 2 from J, leaving 6 bases between them. CDR1 is KGHSH, CDR2 LQKENI, per germline. Note on this clone: Its target is not known.

The chain uses TRBV18 and TRBJ2-7; no firm D call. The receptor comes from a man between 60 and 75 years old in good health and CMV-seronegative. Sequencing was carried out using PBMCs. CDR3 DNA sequence: TGTGCCAGCTCACGTGAGCCCTACGAGCAGTACTTC. This gives the protein CASSREPYEQYF.